The 7 T cell receptor beta chains below all came from one sample that was sequenced in a study of blood T cell repertoires in COVID-19. Profiled with immunoSEQ multiplex PCR; TCRdb holds only in-frame clones, not every one. The sample contains around 70,000 clones, approximately 86% of which appear only once. Sequencing was performed on peripheral blood. The receptors stem from a human donor in a cohort sampled during active COVID-19.

The chain is built from TRBV19 and TRBJ2-6; tentatively, D is TRBD1 (6 bases). V shed 6 bases and J shed 4 bases, with 19 bases lying between them. Germline CDR1 and CDR2: LNHDA and SQIVND (reference sequence). There are 17 residues in the CDR3. CDR3 DNA: TGTGCCAGTAGCCGGATCTCACAGGGTGTGGGGGCCAACGTCCTGACTTTC. As protein: CASSRISQGVGANVLTF.

The rearrangement joins TRBV7-2 to TRBJ2-7, with 9 bases aligning to TRBD1. V dropped 1 base and J dropped 1; count of bases not matched to a gene: 11. CDR1 is SGHTA, CDR2 FQGNSA, per germline. CDR3 length: 18 amino acids. CDR3 sequence: CASSLGDRESRSSYEQYF. The CDR3 DNA reads TGTGCCAGCAGCTTAGGGGACAGGGAAAGCCGTAGTTCCTACGAGCAGTACTTC. Supplemented by reference TRBV7-2 and TRBJ2-7, the full variable domain reads GAGVSQSPSNKVTEKGKDVELRCDPISGHTALYWYRQSLGQGLEFLIYFQGNSAPDKSGLPSDRFSAERTGGSVSTLTIQRTQQEDSAVYLCASSLGDRESRSSYEQYFGPGTRLTVT.

V gene TRBV28 combines with J gene TRBJ2-7, with a weak D call TRBD2 (5 bases). CDR1 is MDHEN, CDR2 SYDVKM, per germline. The CDR3 totals 15 residues. The V and J ends lost 7 bases and 2 bases respectively, with 18 bases between them. The CDR3 DNA reads TGTGCCAGCAATGCGGCGGGCAGCCCTGCCTACGAGCAGTACTTC. This codes for CASNAAGSPAYEQYF.

The chain links TRBV11-3 to TRBJ1-6; TRBD1 agrees at 9 bases. The CDR3 sequence is 15 residues long. J gave up 7 bases and V 2 bases, and 3 bases lay outside the gene matches. Germline CDR1 and CDR2: SGHNT and YENEEA. CDR3: CASSLSTGGNSPLHF. CDR3 sequence (DNA): TGTGCCAGCAGCTTATCGACAGGGGGGAATTCACCCCTCCACTTT.

The chain recombines TRBV11-3 with TRBJ2-3; 13 bases match TRBD2. CDR1 SGHNT and CDR2 YENEEA come from the germline V gene. The CDR3 has 16 residues. After removal of 2 bases from V and 3 bases from J, the junction contained 2 bases not matched to a gene. This CDR3 is CASSLRTSGGTDTQYF. The CDR3 nucleotides read TGTGCCAGCAGCTTACGGACTAGCGGGGGAACAGATACGCAGTATTTT.

The count of this clone is one. The V gene is TRBV28, the J gene TRBJ2-5, with TRBD2 matching over 8 bases. Unmatched junction bases numbered 17, after V lost 6 bases and J lost 5 bases. The CDR3 is 17 amino acids. Germline V lookup: CDR1 MDHEN, CDR2 SYDVKM. The CDR3 coding sequence is TGTGCCAGCAGGGGACGTACGGGGGGGACCTTCCGGGAGACCCAGTACTTC. As protein: CASRGRTGGTFRETQYF.

The V and J genes are TRBV19 and TRBJ2-7; the match to TRBD1 covers 7 bases. Germline CDR1 and CDR2: LNHDA and SQIVND (reference sequence). V was clipped by 5 bases and J by 2 bases; unmatched bases: 15. This CDR3 contains 17 residues. This CDR3 is CASSLQHTGTVTYEQYF. CDR3 sequence (DNA): TGTGCCAGTAGTCTACAACATACCGGGACAGTCACCTACGAGCAGTACTTC.